This TCR beta chain was found in a study of blood T cell repertoires in COVID-19. Study as a whole: Italy, Spain and the United States were the sources of the convalescent and acute COVID-19 samples.

Symptom resolution, clearance, or two negative PCRs marked the recovered donors of Cohort 3. Trimming removed 2 bases from V and 2 bases from J; junction bases left unmatched: 0. Germline CDR1 and CDR2: LNHDA and SQIVND (reference sequence). The CDR3 has 14 residues. Here immunoSEQ multiplex PCR was the method, and the copy in TCRdb shows in-frame clones only, minus some. Of under 300,000 clones in the sample, roughly 86% were seen once. This sequence joins TRBV19 and TRBJ2-5, with 9 nucleotides matching TRBD2. The specimen was PBMCs or T cells enriched from blood (not recorded which). The receptor's source is a woman aged 45-60 years who had recovered from COVID-19. The DNA of the CDR3 is TGTGCCAGTAGTATAACTAGCGGGCAAGAGACCCAGTACTTC. Translating gives CASSITSGQETQYF.